The present entry profiles one TCR beta chain with its context. Clones were read by immunoSEQ multiplex PCR, and TCRdb kept only the in-frame ones, dropping some. The table lists 2 million to 2.5 million clones, approximately 95% of them singletons. The record originates from a study of shared clonotypes between healthy human individuals. The TCR sequence derives from a man aged 18 to 30 in good health. Sequenced input: naive CD4+ T cells sorted from blood. Stated subset: CD45RA+ positively selected.

The CDR3 nucleotides read TGTGCCAGCTCACCATTATTAGCGGGAGTGGGGGAGCAGTACTTC. Its protein is CASSPLLAGVGEQYF. The V gene is TRBV18, the J gene TRBJ2-7; 9 nucleotides align to TRBD2. CDR1 and CDR2 (germline): KGHSH, LQKENI. CDR3 length: 15 residues. Trimming removed 2 bases from V and 7 bases from J; junction bases left unmatched: 9.